The T cell receptor beta chain described here comes from a study of vaccination effects on CD4 cells after COVID-19. About the research overall: Post-vaccine specimens arrived a median 72 days past the second dose.

Following an approximately eleven-day culture, CD4+ T cells were purified. Each participant was given two doses of one vaccine (BNT162b2 or mRNA-1273). Profiling relied on immunoSEQ multiplex PCR, and the TCRdb table lists in-frame clones only, not all of them. The sample shows under 55,000 clones, about three quarters of them seen only once. Regarding this clone: Its cognate antigen is unknown.

The germline V and J ends were trimmed by 2 bases and 4 bases, with 15 bases remaining between them. This CDR3 contains 16 residues. CDR1 SGHDN and CDR2 FVKESK come from the germline V gene. This receptor was obtained from a human donor who received a COVID-19 vaccine. The chain couples TRBV14 to TRBJ1-3, with D unresolved. Sequenced here: CD4+ T cells from PBMCs cultured without peptide, sampled after COVID-19 vaccination. For the CDR3, the DNA is TGTGCCAGCAGCCAACCTGGTATCGGGGTGGGAAACACCATATATTTT. Translating it yields CASSQPGIGVGNTIYF.